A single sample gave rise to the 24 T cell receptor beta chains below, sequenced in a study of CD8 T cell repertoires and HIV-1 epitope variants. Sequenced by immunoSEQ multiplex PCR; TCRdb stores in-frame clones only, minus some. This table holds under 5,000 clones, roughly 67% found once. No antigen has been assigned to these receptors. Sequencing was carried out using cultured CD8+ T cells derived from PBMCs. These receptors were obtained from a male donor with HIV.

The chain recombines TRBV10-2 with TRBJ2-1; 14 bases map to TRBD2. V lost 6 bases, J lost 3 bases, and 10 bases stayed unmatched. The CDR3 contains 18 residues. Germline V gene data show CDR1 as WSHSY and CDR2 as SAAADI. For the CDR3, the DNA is TGCGCCAGCAGAGGGACTAGCGGGAGCTCCCAGGGCTACAATGAGCAGTTCTTC. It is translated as CASRGTSGSSQGYNEQFF.

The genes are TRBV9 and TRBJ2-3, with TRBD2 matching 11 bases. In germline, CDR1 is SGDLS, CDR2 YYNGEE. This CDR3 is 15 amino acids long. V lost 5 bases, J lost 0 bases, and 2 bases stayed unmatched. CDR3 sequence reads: CASRASGGSTDTQYF. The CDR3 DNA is TGTGCCAGCAGGGCTAGCGGGGGGAGCACAGATACGCAGTATTTT.

This chain's CDR3 is CASSLAESTPYTGELFF. The CDR3 nucleotides are TGTGCCAGCAGCTTAGCGGAAAGCACGCCGTACACCGGGGAGCTGTTTTTT. The chain joins TRBV7-2 to TRBJ2-2; the D is unclear. The length of the CDR3 is 17 residues. The ends were cut back, 0 bases at V and 3 bases at J, with 14 bases in the middle. Per the germline V gene, CDR1 is SGHTA and CDR2 is FQGNSA.

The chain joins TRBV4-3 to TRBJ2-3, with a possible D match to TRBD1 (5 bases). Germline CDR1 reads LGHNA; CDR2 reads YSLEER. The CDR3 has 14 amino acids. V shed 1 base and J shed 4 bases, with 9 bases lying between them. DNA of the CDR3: TGCGCCAGCAGCCAAGGGTTAGGGGCAGATACGCAGTATTTT. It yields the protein CASSQGLGADTQYF.

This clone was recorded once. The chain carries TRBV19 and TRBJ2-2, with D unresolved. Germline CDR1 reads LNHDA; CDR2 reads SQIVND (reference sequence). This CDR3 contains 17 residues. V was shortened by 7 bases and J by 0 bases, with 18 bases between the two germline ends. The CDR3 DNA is TGTGCCAGTACCACAGTCCTAGTTGGATCGAACACCGGGGAGCTGTTTTTT. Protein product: CASTTVLVGSNTGELFF.

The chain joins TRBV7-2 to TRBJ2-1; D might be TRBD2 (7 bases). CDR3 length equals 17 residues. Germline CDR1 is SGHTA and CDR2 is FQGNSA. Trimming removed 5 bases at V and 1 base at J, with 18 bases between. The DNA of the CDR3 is TGTGCCAGCAGCCTCTGGCCCGGGGGGCCATCCTACAATGAGCAGTTCTTC. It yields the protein CASSLWPGGPSYNEQFF.

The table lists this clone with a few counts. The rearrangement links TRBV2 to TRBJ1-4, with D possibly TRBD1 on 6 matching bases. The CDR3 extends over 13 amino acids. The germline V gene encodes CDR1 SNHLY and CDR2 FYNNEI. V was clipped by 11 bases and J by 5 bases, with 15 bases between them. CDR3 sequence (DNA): TGTGCCTGGGGGGGGCAGACCAATGAAAAACTGTTTTTT. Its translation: CAWGGQTNEKLFF.

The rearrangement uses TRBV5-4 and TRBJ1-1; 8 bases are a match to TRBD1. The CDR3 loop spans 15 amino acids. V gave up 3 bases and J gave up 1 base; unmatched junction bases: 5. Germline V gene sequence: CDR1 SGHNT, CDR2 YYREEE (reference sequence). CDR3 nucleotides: TGTGCCAGCAGCTCCGGACAGGGCCAGAACACTGAAGCTTTCTTT. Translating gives CASSSGQGQNTEAFF.

The CDR3 nucleotides read TGTGCCAGCAGCCCCCCGGGACAGGGGTGGTCTGAAGCTTTCTTT. Residues: CASSPPGQGWSEAFF. This chain connects TRBV28 to TRBJ1-1; TRBD1 matches 10 bases. The CDR3 extends over 15 amino acids. The germline CDR1 and CDR2 sequences are MDHEN and SYDVKM. V lost 6 bases and J lost 6; bases outside the gene matches: 10.

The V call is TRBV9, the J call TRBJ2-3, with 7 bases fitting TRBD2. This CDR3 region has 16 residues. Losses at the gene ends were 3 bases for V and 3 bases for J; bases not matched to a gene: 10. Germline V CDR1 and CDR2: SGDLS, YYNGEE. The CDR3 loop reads CASSGRTSLGTDTQYF. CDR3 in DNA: TGTGCCAGCAGCGGACGGACTAGTTTGGGGACAGATACGCAGTATTTT.

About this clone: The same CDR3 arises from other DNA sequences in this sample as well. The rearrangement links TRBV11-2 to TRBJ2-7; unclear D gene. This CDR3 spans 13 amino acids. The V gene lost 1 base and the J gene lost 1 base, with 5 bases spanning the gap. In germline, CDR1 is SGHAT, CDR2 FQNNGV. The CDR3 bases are TGTGCCAGCAGCTTAGTTGGTTCCTACGAGCAGTACTTC. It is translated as CASSLVGSYEQYF.

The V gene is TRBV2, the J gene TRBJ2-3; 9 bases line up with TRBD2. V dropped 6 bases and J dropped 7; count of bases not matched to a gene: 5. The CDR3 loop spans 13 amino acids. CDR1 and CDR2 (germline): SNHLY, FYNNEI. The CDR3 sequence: CASRGGGANTQYF. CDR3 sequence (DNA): TGTGCCAGCAGGGGCGGGGGGGCTAATACGCAGTATTTT.

The CDR3 bases are TGTGCCAGCAAGTCAACATACGCGAACACCGGGGAGCTGTTTTTT. Translation gives CASKSTYANTGELFF. This chain uses TRBV2 with TRBJ2-2; no clear D gene. Germline V gene sequence: CDR1 SNHLY, CDR2 FYNNEI. The CDR3 loop spans 15 amino acids. V was clipped by 7 bases and J by 0 bases, with 12 bases between them.

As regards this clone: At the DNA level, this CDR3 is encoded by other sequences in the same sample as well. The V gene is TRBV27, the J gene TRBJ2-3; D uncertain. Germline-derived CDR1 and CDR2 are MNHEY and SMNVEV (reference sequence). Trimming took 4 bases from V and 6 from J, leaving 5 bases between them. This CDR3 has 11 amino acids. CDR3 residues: CASSWADTQYF. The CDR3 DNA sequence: TGTGCCAGCAGTTGGGCGGATACGCAGTATTTT.

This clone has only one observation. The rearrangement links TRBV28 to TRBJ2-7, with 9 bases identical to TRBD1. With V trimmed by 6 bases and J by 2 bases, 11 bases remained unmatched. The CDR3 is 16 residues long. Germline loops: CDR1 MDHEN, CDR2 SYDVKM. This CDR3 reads CASRSQPGQGAYEQYF. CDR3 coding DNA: TGTGCCAGCAGATCCCAGCCGGGACAGGGCGCCTACGAGCAGTACTTC.

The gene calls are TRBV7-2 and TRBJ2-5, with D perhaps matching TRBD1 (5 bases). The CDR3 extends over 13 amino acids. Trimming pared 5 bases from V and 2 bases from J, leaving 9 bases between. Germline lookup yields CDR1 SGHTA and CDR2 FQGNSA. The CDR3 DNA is TGTGCCAGCAGCAGGGGTTGGCAAGAGACCCAGTACTTC. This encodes CASSRGWQETQYF.

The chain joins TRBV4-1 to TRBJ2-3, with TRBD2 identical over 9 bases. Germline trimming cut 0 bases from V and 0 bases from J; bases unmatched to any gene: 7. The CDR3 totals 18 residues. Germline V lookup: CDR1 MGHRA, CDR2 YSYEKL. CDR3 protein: CASSQDPPSGTSTDTQYF. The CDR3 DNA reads TGCGCCAGCAGCCAAGACCCCCCTAGCGGGACTAGCACAGATACGCAGTATTTT.

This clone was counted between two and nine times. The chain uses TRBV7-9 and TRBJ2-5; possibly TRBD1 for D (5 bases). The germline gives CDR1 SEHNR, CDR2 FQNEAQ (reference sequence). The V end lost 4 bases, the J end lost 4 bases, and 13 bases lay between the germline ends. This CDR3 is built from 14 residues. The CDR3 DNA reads TGTGCCAGCAGCTCGACCCAGGGTTTAGAGACCCAGTACTTC. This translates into CASSSTQGLETQYF.

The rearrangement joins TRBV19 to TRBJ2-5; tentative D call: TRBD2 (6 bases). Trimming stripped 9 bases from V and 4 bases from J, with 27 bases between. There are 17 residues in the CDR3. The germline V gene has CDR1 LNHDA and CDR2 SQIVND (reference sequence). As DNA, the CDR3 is TGTGCCAGCCCGGGTGGGCTAGCGAAGGGTTTACGAGAGACCCAGTACTTC. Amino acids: CASPGGLAKGLRETQYF. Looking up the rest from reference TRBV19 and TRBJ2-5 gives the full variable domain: DGGITQSPKYLFRKEGQNVTLSCEQNLNHDAMYWYRQDPGQGLRLIYYSQIVNDFQKGDIAEGYSVSREKKESFPLTVTSAQKNPTAFYLCASPGGLAKGLRETQYFGPGTRLLVL.

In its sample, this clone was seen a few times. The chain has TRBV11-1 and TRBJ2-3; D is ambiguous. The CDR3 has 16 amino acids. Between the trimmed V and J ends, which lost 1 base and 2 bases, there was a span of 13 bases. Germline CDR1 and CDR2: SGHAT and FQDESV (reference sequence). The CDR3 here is CASSLVPSLTTDTQYF. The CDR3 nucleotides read TGTGCCAGCAGCTTAGTCCCTAGTCTTACCACAGATACGCAGTATTTT.

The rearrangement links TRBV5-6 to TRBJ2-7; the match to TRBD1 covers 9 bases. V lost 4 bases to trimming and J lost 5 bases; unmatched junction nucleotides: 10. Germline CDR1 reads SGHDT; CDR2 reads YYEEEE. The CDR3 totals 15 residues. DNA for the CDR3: TGTGCCAGCAGCGTCGTCCGGGACAGGGTCAACGAGCAGTACTTC. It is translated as CASSVVRDRVNEQYF.

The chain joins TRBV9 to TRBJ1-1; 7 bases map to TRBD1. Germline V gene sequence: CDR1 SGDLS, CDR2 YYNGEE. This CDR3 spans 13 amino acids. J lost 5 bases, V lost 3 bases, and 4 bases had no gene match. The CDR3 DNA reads TGTGCCAGCAGCGAAGGGGGACAGACTGAAGCTTTCTTT. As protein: CASSEGGQTEAFF.

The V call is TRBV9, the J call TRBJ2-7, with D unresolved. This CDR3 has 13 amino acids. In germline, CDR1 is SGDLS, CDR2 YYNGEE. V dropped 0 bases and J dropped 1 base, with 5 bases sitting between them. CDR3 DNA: TGTGCCAGCAGCGTAGAAGGGTCCTACGAGCAGTACTTC. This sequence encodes CASSVEGSYEQYF.

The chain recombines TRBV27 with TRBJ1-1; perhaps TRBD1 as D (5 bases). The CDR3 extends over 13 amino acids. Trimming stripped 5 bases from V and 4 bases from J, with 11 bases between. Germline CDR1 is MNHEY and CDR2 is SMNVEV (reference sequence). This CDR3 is CASSPWGGTEAFF. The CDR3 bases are TGTGCCAGCAGTCCTTGGGGGGGCACTGAAGCTTTCTTT.